The present entry profiles one T cell receptor (beta chain) with its context. Its antigen remains undetermined. No qualities accompany the bases; no much larger clone lies one base away. This entry is derived from a study of control samples from healthy donors and cancer patients (dated by TCRdb to 2020 to 2022). V and J lose 6 bases and 5 bases, and a span of 10 bases separates them. The CDR3 goes from the cysteine to the phenylalanine over 12 residues. This entry keeps only the CDR3 DNA: 36 bases, framed from base 1. The germline V gene provides CDR1 SNHLY and CDR2 FYNNEI. The library was generated by the immunoSEQ multiplex PCR assay. TCRdb provides this immuneACCESS table in a form limited to in-frame rearrangements. Some clones are lacking; in checked studies, under half of them reflect an unresolved V gene, and why the rest are absent is not known. The sample table shows 120,000 to 150,000 clones, and approximately 91% are seen once. The ten largest account for 4% to 5.5% of the sample.

The TCR sequence derives from a man aged 25 to 40 in good health. Sequenced material: blood. The chain is made from TRBV2 and TRBJ1-1, with the D gene too uncertain to name. The CDR3 amino acid sequence is: CASSLDATEAFF. The nucleotide sequence reads TGTGCCAGCAGCCTAGATGCGACTGAAGCTTTCTTT. The entire variable domain, with the stretches around the CDR3 drawn from the reference TRBV2 and TRBJ1-1 proteins, is EPEVTQTPSHQVTQMGQEVILRCVPISNHLYFYWYRQILGQKVEFLVSFYNNEISEKSEIFDDQFSVERPDGSNFTLKIRSTKLEDSAMYFCASSLDATEAFFGQGTRLTVV.